The next 25 T cell receptor beta chains were all read from a single sample in a study of cytomegalovirus exposure and HLA in healthy donors. 13 Jbeta primers and 60 Vbeta primers were used for the PCR. Repertoires were generated with immunoSEQ multiplex PCR, while TCRdb's copy carries only in-frame clones and drops some. Of under 150,000 clones in the sample, around 80% were seen once. The sequencing sample was made of PBMCs. The receptors derive from a man over 45 in good health and CMV-seronegative.

The rearrangement links TRBV5-1 to TRBJ2-3; 8 bases align to TRBD2. Germline values: CDR1 SGHRS, CDR2 YFSETQ. Trimming cost V 3 bases and J 0 bases; bases outside gene matches: 9. This CDR3 region has 17 residues. The CDR3 spells CASSSIGLALSTDTQYF. CDR3 nucleotides: TGCGCCAGCAGCTCCATCGGACTAGCCCTAAGCACAGATACGCAGTATTTT. Combining the CDR3 with reference TRBV5-1 and TRBJ2-3 gives the whole variable domain KAGVTQTPRYLIKTRGQQVTLSCSPISGHRSVSWYQQTPGQGLQFLFEYFSETQRNKGNFPGRFSGRQFSNSRSEMNVSTLELGDSALYLCASSSIGLALSTDTQYFGPGTRLTVL.

The genes are TRBV15 and TRBJ2-3, with 7 nucleotides matching TRBD1. The CDR3 extends over 16 amino acids. Losses at the gene ends were 1 base for V and 0 bases for J; bases not matched to a gene: 4. Germline V lookup: CDR1 LNHNV, CDR2 YYDKDF (reference sequence). The CDR3 DNA follows: TGTGCCACCAGCAGAGTTACAGGGGAGAGCACAGATACGCAGTATTTT. It translates to CATSRVTGESTDTQYF.

The V call is TRBV6-6, the J call TRBJ1-5; 9 nucleotides agree with TRBD1. Germline V lookup: CDR1 MNHNY, CDR2 SVGAGI (reference sequence). V gave up 5 bases and J gave up 3 bases; unmatched junction bases: 2. The CDR3 spans 14 residues. DNA for the CDR3: TGTGCCAGCAGTGGGACAGGGTTCAATCAGCCCCAGCATTTT. Its protein is CASSGTGFNQPQHF.

This chain's CDR3 is CASSPDRGADTQYF. In DNA, the CDR3 is TGTGCCAGCAGCCCCGACAGGGGCGCAGATACGCAGTATTTT. This sequence joins TRBV9 and TRBJ2-3; TRBD1 agrees at 8 bases. From germline, CDR1 is SGDLS and CDR2 YYNGEE. J lost 4 bases, V lost 4 bases, and 5 bases had no gene match. The CDR3 totals 14 residues.

This sequence joins TRBV4-3 and TRBJ2-7; 11 positions agree with TRBD1. Germline V gives CDR1 LGHNA, CDR2 YSLEER. This CDR3 region has 16 residues. The V segment lost 0 bases and the J segment 5 bases; nucleotides outside the gene matches: 6. Here the CDR3 DNA reads TGCGCCAGCAGCCAAGATTGGGACAGGGGGGACCACGAGCAGTACTTC. Its translation is CASSQDWDRGDHEQYF.

This sequence joins TRBV5-8 and TRBJ2-5, with 12 bases identical to TRBD1. Trimming removed 0 bases from V and 5 bases from J; junction bases left unmatched: 2. CDR1 is SGHTS and CDR2 is YDEGEE in the germline V gene. The CDR3 has 15 amino acids. The chain's CDR3 is CASSLGDRGRETQYF. The CDR3 region has the DNA TGTGCCAGCAGCTTGGGGGACAGGGGGCGGGAGACCCAGTACTTC.

The CDR3 nucleotides read TGTGCCAGCAGTTCCGGACAGCGCGTTTGGACTGAAGCTTTCTTT. Translating gives CASSSGQRVWTEAFF. The chain joins TRBV11-3 to TRBJ1-1, with a weak D call TRBD1 (6 bases). The CDR3 length is 15 residues. V was trimmed by 6 bases and J by 5 bases, leaving 19 bases between them. Germline V gene data show CDR1 as SGHNT and CDR2 as YENEEA. Full variable domain (remainder filled in from reference TRBV11-3 and TRBJ1-1): EAGVVQSPRYKIIEKKQPVAFWCNPISGHNTLYWYLQNLGQGPELLIRYENEEAVDDSQLPKDRFSAERLKGVDSTLKIQPAELGDSAVYLCASSSGQRVWTEAFFGQGTRLTVV.

V is TRBV4-3 and J is TRBJ1-2; 7 bases are shared with TRBD1. The V and J ends lost 5 bases and 9 bases, in that order; junction bases with no gene match: 9. Germline V gene lookup returns CDR1 LGHNA and CDR2 YSLEER. There are 13 residues in the CDR3. CDR3 residues: CASSSGTARSYTF. In DNA, the CDR3 is TGCGCCAGCAGCTCCGGGACAGCCAGGAGCTACACCTTC.

This clone came up once. The chain couples TRBV27 to TRBJ2-1, with D possibly being TRBD1 (6 bases). The CDR3 runs to 13 residues. Germline V gives CDR1 MNHEY, CDR2 SMNVEV (reference sequence). V lost 5 bases, J lost 8 bases, and 13 bases lay in between. CDR3: CASSPNQGYEQFF. Here the CDR3 DNA reads TGTGCCAGCAGTCCGAATCAGGGGTATGAGCAGTTCTTC.

The J gene is TRBJ2-7, the V gene TRBV5-6; 10 nucleotides match TRBD1. The CDR3 sequence is 15 residues long. In germline, CDR1 is SGHDT, CDR2 YYEEEE. The V segment lost 0 bases and the J segment 1 base; nucleotides outside the gene matches: 1. The CDR3 reads CASSLVGQGSYEQYF. CDR3 DNA: TGTGCCAGCAGCTTGGTGGGACAGGGGTCCTACGAGCAGTACTTC.

J is TRBJ2-7 and V is TRBV7-8; 8 positions agree with TRBD1. Per germline, CDR1 SGHVS and CDR2 FQNEAQ. The CDR3 runs 14 residues. Trimming took 3 bases from V and 1 from J; bases not matched to a gene: 2. The CDR3 DNA follows: TGTGCCAGCAGCTTTGGGGACAGGTCCTACGAGCAGTACTTC. It specifies CASSFGDRSYEQYF.

V gene TRBV7-8 combines with J gene TRBJ2-1; 10 bases fit TRBD2. The germline V gene has CDR1 SGHVS and CDR2 FQNEAQ. The CDR3 runs to 17 residues. J was trimmed by 8 bases and V by 1 base; bases with no gene match: 11. In nucleotides, the CDR3 is TGTGCCAGCAGCTTAGGCTTACAGCGGGGGGGCTCGGATGAGCAGTTCTTC. Its translation is CASSLGLQRGGSDEQFF.

The rearrangement uses TRBV4-1 and TRBJ1-4; TRBD1 is a possible D gene (6 bases). Germline CDR1 is MGHRA and CDR2 is YSYEKL. This CDR3 is built from 17 residues. The V end lost 4 bases, the J end lost 10 bases, and 25 bases lay between the germline ends. The CDR3 protein is CASSPSLLGGSHVKLFF. CDR3 DNA sequence: TGCGCCAGCAGCCCATCCCTCCTTGGGGGCTCGCATGTAAAACTGTTTTTT.

The rearrangement uses TRBV7-2 and TRBJ2-7, with 9 bases identical to TRBD1. CDR3 size: 18 residues. Trimming took 4 bases from V and 3 from J; bases not matched to a gene: 16. Germline loops: CDR1 SGHTA, CDR2 FQGNSA. The CDR3 protein is CASSSWDRASPGLYEQYF. DNA of the CDR3: TGTGCCAGCAGCTCGTGGGACAGGGCAAGTCCCGGGCTCTACGAGCAGTACTTC. Supplemented by reference TRBV7-2 and TRBJ2-7, the full variable domain reads GAGVSQSPSNKVTEKGKDVELRCDPISGHTALYWYRQSLGQGLEFLIYFQGNSAPDKSGLPSDRFSAERTGGSVSTLTIQRTQQEDSAVYLCASSSWDRASPGLYEQYFGPGTRLTVT.

A note on this clone: Other DNA sequences from this sample encode an identical CDR3 as well. This chain joins TRBV7-9 and TRBJ1-1; D gene unclear. Germline V CDR1 and CDR2: SEHNR, FQNEAQ (reference sequence). Trimming left V 0 bases short and J 2 bases short, with 13 bases between. This CDR3 comprises 16 residues. The CDR3 coding sequence is TGTGCCAGCAGCTTAGCGTTAGCCGGGAGCAACACTGAAGCTTTCTTT. Residues: CASSLALAGSNTEAFF.

In this sample, this clone turned up a few times. The chain carries TRBV7-2 and TRBJ2-1, with D possibly being TRBD1 (5 bases). The CDR3 consists of 13 residues. Trimming pared 5 bases from V and 12 bases from J, leaving 17 bases between. The germline gives CDR1 SGHTA, CDR2 FQGNSA. CDR3 nucleotide sequence: TGTGCCAGCAGCCCCAGGGCAGGGTCGAGGCAGTTCTTC. Translated, it gives CASSPRAGSRQFF.

The V and J genes are TRBV11-2 and TRBJ1-2; D perhaps matches TRBD1 (5 bases). Germline CDR1 reads SGHAT; CDR2 reads FQNNGV. V lost 4 bases, J lost 0 bases, and 6 bases lay in between. CDR3 size: 13 residues. CDR3 in amino acids: CASSYRTNYGYTF. The DNA of the CDR3 is TGTGCCAGCAGCTACAGGACTAACTATGGCTACACCTTC.

This clone has just a few counts. The CDR3 is CASSQKDRGINEQYF. The CDR3 region has the DNA TGCGCCAGCAGCCAGAAAGACAGGGGGATCAACGAGCAGTACTTC. The rearrangement joins TRBV4-3 to TRBJ2-7; 9 bases are a match to TRBD1. V dropped 3 bases and J dropped 5; count of bases not matched to a gene: 8. The CDR3 is 15 residues long. The germline CDR1 and CDR2 sequences are LGHNA and YSLEER.

V and J are TRBV5-8 and TRBJ1-2, with D perhaps TRBD1 (5 bases). Trimming cost V 4 bases and J 5 bases, with 9 bases left between them. This CDR3 contains 12 residues. Germline values: CDR1 SGHTS, CDR2 YDEGEE. Written as DNA, the CDR3 is TGTGCCAGCAGCCCCCGGGGGTATGGCTACACCTTC. Translating gives CASSPRGYGYTF.

The J gene is TRBJ1-2, the V gene TRBV6-5; D perhaps matches TRBD1 (6 bases). Germline V gene lookup returns CDR1 MNHEY and CDR2 SVGAGI. The CDR3 is made up of 16 amino acids. Deletions cut 2 bases from V and 4 bases from J, with 17 bases between. CDR3 sequence (DNA): TGTGCCAGCAGTTACGACCCAACAGGGTTAATCTATGGCTACACCTTC. Residues: CASSYDPTGLIYGYTF.

V and J are TRBV5-1 and TRBJ2-6; the D is unclear. This CDR3 comprises 16 residues. V lost 4 bases to trimming and J lost 0 bases, with 11 bases between them. CDR1 is SGHRS, CDR2 YFSETQ, per germline. The CDR3 is CASSPEPGSGANVLTF. CDR3 nucleotides: TGCGCCAGCAGCCCCGAACCGGGCTCTGGGGCCAACGTCCTGACTTTC.

The rearrangement uses TRBV27 and TRBJ2-3; D unresolved. Between the trimmed V and J ends, which lost 3 bases and 4 bases, there was a span of 14 bases. CDR3 length equals 15 residues. In germline, CDR1 is MNHEY, CDR2 SMNVEV (reference sequence). DNA for the CDR3: TGTGCCAGCAGTTTTATGAGGTCACGGGCAGATACGCAGTATTTT. It translates to CASSFMRSRADTQYF.

V gene TRBV5-1 combines with J gene TRBJ1-5; TRBD1 matches 8 bases. CDR1 and CDR2 from the germline V gene are SGHRS and YFSETQ. V lost 4 bases to trimming and J lost 1 base; unmatched junction nucleotides: 4. CDR3 length equals 15 residues. CDR3 sequence reads: CASSKGQGSNQPQHF. For the CDR3, the DNA is TGCGCCAGCAGCAAAGGACAGGGCAGCAATCAGCCCCAGCATTTT.

CDR3 loop: CASSLEGGQPQHF. CDR3 coding DNA: TGTGCCAGCAGCTTGGAAGGGGGCCAGCCCCAGCATTTT. The rearrangement joins TRBV5-5 to TRBJ1-5, with TRBD1 matching over 7 bases. Germline V gene sequence: CDR1 SGHKS, CDR2 YYEKEE (reference sequence). The CDR3 spans 13 residues. V gave up 0 bases and J gave up 7 bases; unmatched junction bases: 1. The whole variable domain, remainder taken from reference TRBV5-5 and TRBJ1-5, is DAGVTQSPTHLIKTRGQQVTLRCSPISGHKSVSWYQQVLGQGPQFIFQYYEKEERGRGNFPDRFSARQFPNYSSELNVNALLLGDSALYLCASSLEGGQPQHFGDGTRLSIL.

This chain uses TRBV5-1 with TRBJ1-3; no definite D call. Germline V gene sequence: CDR1 SGHRS, CDR2 YFSETQ. Trimming removed 0 bases from V and 1 base from J, with 11 bases in between. The CDR3 runs to 16 residues. CDR3 nucleotide sequence: TGCGCCAGCAGCTTGGTTGCGGTCGGATCTGGAAACACCATATATTTT. Protein: CASSLVAVGSGNTIYF.